The clone carrying this T cell receptor beta chain has at least ten counts. From the RACE reads, TCRdb called clonotypes with MiXCR, one entry per CDR3 protein. The table records about 120,000 distinct CDR3 sequences, around 10% of them present only once. The sample comes from a study of human T cells and chemical hapten exposure. Time point described: patch test 1, 2 weeks after DPC sensitization. Specified treatment: therapeutic diphenylcyclopropenone sensitization with weekly scalp DPC. Trimming stripped 3 bases from V and 4 bases from J, with 15 bases between. The V gene's germline CDR1 is SQVTM and CDR2 ANQGSEA. This CDR3 has 14 amino acids.

V usage is TRBV29-1 and J usage is TRBJ2-5, with D unclear. Source: whole blood, taken in connection with sensitization to the hapten diphenylcyclopropenone (DPC). The clonotype was recovered from a woman between 45 and 60 years old with alopecia areata. Some clones in this sample may be carry-over from other donors' samples. The CDR3 reads CSVDARSDLETQYF. The CDR3 bases are TGCAGCGTTGACGCCAGGAGCGATTTAGAGACCCAGTACTTC.